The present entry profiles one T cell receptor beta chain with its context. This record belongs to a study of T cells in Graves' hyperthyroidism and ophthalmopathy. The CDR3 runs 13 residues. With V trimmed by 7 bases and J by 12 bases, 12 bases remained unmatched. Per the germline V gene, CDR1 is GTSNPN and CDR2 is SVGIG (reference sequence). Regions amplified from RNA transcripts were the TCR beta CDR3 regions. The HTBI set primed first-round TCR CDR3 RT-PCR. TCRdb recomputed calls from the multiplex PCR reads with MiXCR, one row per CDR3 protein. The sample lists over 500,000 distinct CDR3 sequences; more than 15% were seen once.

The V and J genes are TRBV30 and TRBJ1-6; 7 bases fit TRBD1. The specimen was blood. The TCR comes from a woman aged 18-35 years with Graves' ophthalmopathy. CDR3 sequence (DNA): TGTGCCTTAAGGACAGGAGACCTTGTACCCCTCCACTTT. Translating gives CALRTGDLVPLHF.